These 15 T cell receptor beta chains came from one sample sequenced in a study of vaccination and CD4 T cells after COVID-19. Their cognate antigens are unknown. Treatment reported: approximately 9-day PBMC culture with coronavirus spike peptide pools or control peptides (ViraFEST assay). With the Oncomine TCR Beta short-read assay, DNA from cultured CD4+ T cells was sequenced. TCRdb fed the PCR reads into MiXCR, producing one record per CDR3 protein. The sample has around 17,000 distinct CDR3 sequences, around 75% seen once. Sequenced sample: CD4+ T cells from blood, cultured in vitro. All receptors come from a human donor who had recovered from COVID-19.

The rearrangement uses TRBV6-2 or TRBV6-3 and TRBJ1-2; 8 bases map to TRBD1. The CDR3 has 14 residues. With V trimmed by 7 bases and J by 4 bases, 8 bases remained unmatched. Germline CDR1 and CDR2: MNHEY and SVGEGT. CDR3 amino acids: CASTYRGIGYGYTF. CDR3 coding DNA: TGTGCCAGCACCTACAGGGGGATCGGCTATGGCTACACCTTC.

As DNA, the CDR3 is TGTGCCAGCAGCTCCACCGGAGGGGGCTGGGCTGAAGCTTTCTTT. Translated, it gives CASSSTGGGWAEAFF. The V and J genes are TRBV9 and TRBJ1-1, with TRBD1 matching 7 bases. The CDR3 covers 15 residues. Germline values: CDR1 SGDLS, CDR2 YYNGEE. Losses at the gene ends were 4 bases for V and 6 bases for J; bases not matched to a gene: 12.

The rearrangement joins TRBV28 to TRBJ2-7; 11 positions agree with TRBD1. This CDR3 has 16 residues. In germline, CDR1 is MDHEN, CDR2 SYDVKM. The V gene end was trimmed by 5 bases and the J gene end by 3 bases; junction bases not matched to a gene: 9. The CDR3 here is CASSPPPGTGGYEQYF. The CDR3 DNA sequence: TGTGCCAGCAGTCCCCCCCCCGGGACAGGGGGCTACGAGCAGTACTTC.

The chain combines TRBV28 with TRBJ1-2, with D perhaps TRBD1 (5 bases). The germline V gene encodes CDR1 MDHEN and CDR2 SYDVKM. The CDR3 has 12 amino acids. V dropped 3 bases and J dropped 5 bases, with 7 bases sitting between them. In DNA form, the CDR3 reads TGTGCCAGCAGTTTGGAGGGGTATGGCTACACCTTC. Its protein is CASSLEGYGYTF.

This clonotype was observed a handful of times. V and J are TRBV7-9 and TRBJ1-1, with D perhaps matching TRBD1 (6 bases). The CDR3 sequence is 12 residues long. Germline assignment: CDR1 SEHNR and CDR2 FQNEAQ (reference sequence). V lost 5 bases and J 8 bases, leaving 12 bases between the germline ends. The CDR3 coding sequence is TGTGCCAGCAGCCCGGACAGCCGCGAAGCTTTCTTT. This encodes CASSPDSREAFF.

This clonotype was found a few times. The chain employs TRBV11-2 and TRBJ2-3, with 7 bases lining up with TRBD2. Unmatched junction bases numbered 7, after V lost 4 bases and J lost 6 bases. From germline, CDR1 is SGHAT and CDR2 FQNNGV. CDR3 length: 14 residues. CDR3 amino acids: CASSSRTSLDTQYF. The CDR3 region has the DNA TGTGCCAGCAGCTCCCGGACTAGTTTGGATACGCAGTATTTT.

This clonotype was seen a single time. One junction end disagrees with the germline gene, perhaps due to a read error. The chain employs TRBV28 and TRBJ2-2, with TRBD2 matching 7 bases. The CDR3 runs 17 residues. CDR1 and CDR2 (germline): MDHEN, SYDVKM. The CDR3 is CASSLLSAGEDTGEPFF. The CDR3, as DNA: TGTGCCAGCAGTTTACTCTCCGCGGGAGAGGACACCGGGGAGCCGTTTTTT. Full variable domain (remainder filled in from reference TRBV28 and TRBJ2-2): DVKVTQSSRYLVKRTGEKVFLECVQDMDHENMFWYRQDPGLGLRLIYFSYDVKMKEKGDIPEGYSVSREKKERFSLILESASTNQTSMYLCASSLLSAGEDTGEPFFGEGSRLTVL.

The rearrangement joins TRBV5-1 to TRBJ2-7, with D unresolved. With 0 bases removed from V and 0 bases from J, the gap between germline ends came to 10 bases. The CDR3 consists of 15 residues. Germline values: CDR1 SGHRS, CDR2 YFSETQ. CDR3 nucleotide sequence: TGCGCCAGCAGCTTGGAGAGCGTCAGCTCCTACGAGCAGTACTTC. Protein: CASSLESVSSYEQYF.

This chain joins TRBV28 and TRBJ1-3; D is undetermined. Between the trimmed V and J ends, which lost 2 bases and 0 bases, there was a span of 11 bases. The germline V gene has CDR1 MDHEN and CDR2 SYDVKM. The CDR3 has 16 amino acids. The CDR3: CASSLGLFNSGNTIYF. The CDR3 DNA reads as TGTGCCAGCAGTTTAGGATTATTTAACTCTGGAAACACCATATATTTT.

This sequence joins TRBV7-9 and TRBJ2-7; 8 nucleotides match TRBD2. This CDR3 comprises 14 residues. CDR1 SEHNR and CDR2 FQNEAQ come from the germline V gene (reference sequence). V lost 5 bases, J lost 7 bases, and 10 bases stayed unmatched. DNA for the CDR3: TGTGCCAGCAGCCCCCGGGTACTAGCGGATGAGCAGTACTTC. This encodes CASSPRVLADEQYF.

The chain uses TRBV6-2 or TRBV6-3 and TRBJ1-1; no definite D call. The V gene lost 6 bases and the J gene lost 0 bases, with 5 bases spanning the gap. The CDR3 consists of 12 residues. CDR1 and CDR2 from the germline V gene are MNHEY and SVGEGT. The CDR3 spells CASSVLNTEAFF. The CDR3 nucleotides are TGTGCCAGCAGCGTTTTGAACACTGAAGCTTTCTTT.

The chain carries TRBV11-2 and TRBJ1-2; no clear D. The CDR3 covers 16 residues. With 1 base removed from V and 4 bases from J, the gap between germline ends came to 16 bases. Per germline, CDR1 SGHAT and CDR2 FQNNGV. The CDR3 region has the DNA TGTGCCAGCAGCTTAGCGGGGAATACTAAGAGCTATGGCTACACCTTC. Encoded protein: CASSLAGNTKSYGYTF.

The V gene is TRBV7-9, the J gene TRBJ2-1; a possible D gene is TRBD2 (5 bases). The DNA end favors TRBJ2-7, so the J call may be wrong. The CDR3 extends over 12 amino acids. Germline CDR1 and CDR2: SEHNR and FQNEAQ (reference sequence). The CDR3 DNA sequence: TGTGCCAGCAGCAATCCGGGGTACGAGCAGTACTTC. Translated, it gives CASSNPGYEQYF.

CDR3 DNA: TGTGCCAGCAGTATAAAGGGGCAGGGGGCAATGACTGAAGCTTTCTTT. Its protein is CASSIKGQGAMTEAFF. V gene TRBV6-1 combines with J gene TRBJ1-1; TRBD1 aligns across 8 bases. Per the germline V gene, CDR1 is MNHNS and CDR2 is SASEGT. CDR3 size: 16 residues. V shed 5 bases and J 5 bases; nucleotides not matched to a gene: 13.

The chain has TRBV6-1 and TRBJ2-5; 8 bases are shared with TRBD2. Germline CDR1 reads MNHNS; CDR2 reads SASEGT. The CDR3 consists of 14 residues. Unmatched junction bases numbered 3, after V lost 6 bases and J lost 0 bases. The DNA of the CDR3 is TGTGCCAGCAGCTTAGCGGGGAACCAAGAGACCCAGTACTTC. This gives the protein CASSLAGNQETQYF.